This paragraph reports one TCR beta chain. Its antigen remains unknown. The data are from a study of identical twins. CDR3 length: 13 amino acids. Germline V CDR1 and CDR2: MNHEY, SMNVEV (reference sequence). V lost 5 bases, J lost 10 bases, and 8 bases stayed unmatched. TCRdb redid the calling of the 5' RACE reads with MiXCR, one entry per CDR3 protein. The table has roughly 700,000 distinct CDR3 sequences, approximately 9% seen once. The study's findings and limits: Alpha sequences that were out-of-frame and twin-shared showed an excess of low generation probability.

These sequences were also reported in another study, on yellow fever vaccine responses in identical twins.

V and J are TRBV27 and TRBJ2-1, with TRBD2 identical over 7 bases. The clonotype was recovered from a young woman in good health. Specimen: PBMCs. The chain's CDR3 is CASSLGEGREQFF. The CDR3 region has the DNA TGTGCCAGCAGTCTTGGGGAGGGCCGGGAGCAGTTCTTC.